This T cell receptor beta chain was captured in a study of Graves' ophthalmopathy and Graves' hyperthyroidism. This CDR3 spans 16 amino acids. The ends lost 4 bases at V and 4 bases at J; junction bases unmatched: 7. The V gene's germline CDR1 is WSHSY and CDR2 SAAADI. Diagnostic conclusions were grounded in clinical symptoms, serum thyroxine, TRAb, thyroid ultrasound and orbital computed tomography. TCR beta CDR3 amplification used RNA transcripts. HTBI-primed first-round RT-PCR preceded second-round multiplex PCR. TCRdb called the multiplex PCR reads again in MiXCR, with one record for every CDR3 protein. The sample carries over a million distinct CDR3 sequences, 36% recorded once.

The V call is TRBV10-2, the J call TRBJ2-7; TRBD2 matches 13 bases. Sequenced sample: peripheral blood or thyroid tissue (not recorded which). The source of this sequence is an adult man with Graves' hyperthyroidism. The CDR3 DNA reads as TGCGCCAGCAGTGTACCGGGACTAGCGGGGAGGTACGAGCAGTACTTC. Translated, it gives CASSVPGLAGRYEQYF.